The present TCR beta chain was sequenced within a study of siplizumab effects on memory and regulatory T cells. Study-wide findings and caveats: It seemed that naive T cells were more diverse than memory cells and were major contributors to the alloresponse. Proliferating Tregs in siplizumab cultures were never verified as suppressive. Siplizumab produced a significant drop in alloreactive sequences attributable to unstimulated CD4+ memory cells.

Repertoires were generated with immunoSEQ multiplex PCR, while TCRdb's copy carries only in-frame clones and drops some. The sample holds about 82,000 clones, roughly 86% seen once. Germline V gene lookup returns CDR1 SEHNR and CDR2 FQNEAQ (reference sequence). The CDR3 covers 13 residues. V lost 3 bases to trimming and J lost 5 bases, with 8 bases between them. About this clone itself: Antigen: not known.

The chain combines TRBV7-9 with TRBJ2-1, with D maybe TRBD2 (5 bases). The TCR comes from a human donor in good health. Sequenced material: Tregs sorted from blood. The CDR3 region has the DNA TGTGCCAGCAGCTTGCCCGGGGACAATGAGCAGTTCTTC. Amino acid sequence: CASSLPGDNEQFF. Based on the CDR3 plus reference TRBV7-9 and TRBJ2-1, the full variable domain is DTGVSQNPRHKITKRGQNVTFRCDPISEHNRLYWYRQTLGQGPEFLTYFQNEAQLEKSRLLSDRFSAERPKGSFSTLEIQRTEQGDSAMYLCASSLPGDNEQFFGPGTRLTVL.